The rows below give T cell receptor beta chains drawn from one sample of a study of blood T cell repertoires in COVID-19. Measured with immunoSEQ multiplex PCR; TCRdb has only the in-frame clones, and not every one. Here the sample spans more than 110,000 clones, 84% being singletons. What was sequenced was PBMCs or T cells enriched from blood (not recorded which). The receptors originated from a man aged 35-49 years with acute COVID-19. The CDR3 runs from the conserved cysteine through the conserved F or W. The order of the fields is V gene, clone size, D gene, J gene, CDR3 protein, CDR3 DNA. D genes are given only for firm matches. Not all rows give a size; the values are once, few, many and, for expanded clones, a class.

TRBV7-2,NA,NA,TRBJ2-7,CASSVTSGNTYEQYF,TGTGCCAGCAGCGTAACCTCCGGGAATACCTACGAGCAGTACTTC
TRBV5-6,many,NA,TRBJ2-6,CASSPLTGGGRSGANVLTF,TGTGCCAGCAGCCCTTTAACGGGGGGCGGTCGCTCTGGGGCCAACGTCCTGACTTTC
TRBV21-1,NA,NA,TRBJ1-6,CASSNWDRGISYNSPLHF,TGTGCCAGCAGCAATTGGGACAGGGGGATCTCCTATAATTCACCCCTCCACTTT
TRBV29-1,NA,NA,TRBJ1-1,CSVHAVRGNTEAFF,TGCAGCGTCCACGCGGTACGGGGGAACACTGAAGCTTTCTTT
TRBV23-1,NA,NA,TRBJ1-2,CASSQPQISNYGYTF,TGCGCCAGCAGTCAACCCCAGATTTCTAACTATGGCTACACCTTC
TRBV28,NA,TRBD2,TRBJ2-3,CASSRGRGKTDTQYF,TGTGCCAGCAGTAGAGGGAGGGGAAAAACAGATACGCAGTATTTT
TRBV19,once,TRBD1,TRBJ2-1,CASSYRDRDNEQFF,TGTGCCAGTAGTTACCGGGACAGGGACAATGAGCAGTTCTTC
TRBV4-3,NA,NA,TRBJ2-1,CASSLLTGTRFNEQFF,TGCGCCAGCAGCCTTCTCACCGGGACAAGGTTCAATGAGCAGTTCTTC
TRBV6-5,NA,NA,TRBJ1-2,CASTRTALLYGYTF,TGTGCCAGCACACGGACAGCGCTCCTCTATGGCTACACCTTC
TRBV9,once,NA,TRBJ2-2,CASSAQGASGELFF,TGTGCCAGCAGCGCCCAAGGGGCGTCCGGGGAGCTGTTTTTT
TRBV5-1,NA,TRBD1,TRBJ2-1,CASSRQGDYNEQFF,TGCGCCAGCAGCCGACAGGGGGATTACAATGAGCAGTTCTTC
TRBV14,NA,TRBD1,TRBJ2-1,CASSSFGGQGYPEQFF,TGTGCCAGCAGCTCCTTTGGGGGACAGGGATATCCTGAGCAGTTCTTC
TRBV3-1/TRBV3-2,NA,TRBD1,TRBJ1-1,CASSQVTGGRAFF,TGTGCCAGCAGCCAAGTTACAGGGGGTAGAGCTTTCTTT
TRBV7-2,few,NA,TRBJ2-7,CASSLGQNYYEQYF,TGTGCCAGCAGCTTAGGGCAGAATTACTACGAGCAGTACTTC
TRBV30,NA,TRBD1,TRBJ1-4,CAWSVGGQGSGEKLFF,TGTGCCTGGAGTGTTGGAGGACAGGGGAGTGGTGAAAAACTGTTTTTT
TRBV5-1,NA,TRBD1,TRBJ2-7,CASSFRQGRSDEQYF,TGCGCCAGCAGCTTCCGACAGGGGCGGTCGGACGAGCAGTACTTC
TRBV28,NA,TRBD1,TRBJ2-5,CASSLTGGQETQYF,TGTGCCAGCAGTTTGACAGGGGGTCAAGAGACCCAGTACTTC
TRBV4-3,NA,NA,TRBJ2-1,CASSQGVSSYNEQFF,TGCGCCAGCAGCCAAGGTGTTAGCTCCTACAATGAGCAGTTCTTC
TRBV28,NA,TRBD1,TRBJ2-3,CASGVPGTGDTQYF,TGTGCCAGCGGGGTCCCCGGGACAGGAGATACGCAGTATTTT
TRBV6-2/TRBV6-3,NA,TRBD1,TRBJ1-2,CASSYSSTGEVGYGYTF,TGTGCCAGCAGTTACTCGTCGACAGGGGAGGTAGGATATGGCTACACCTTC
TRBV30,NA,NA,TRBJ2-5,CAWRAGREGETQYF,TGTGCCTGGAGGGCGGGAAGGGAAGGAGAGACCCAGTACTTC
TRBV5-1,NA,TRBD2,TRBJ2-1,CASSLRLAGEDEQFF,TGCGCCAGCAGCCTTAGACTAGCGGGTGAAGATGAGCAGTTCTTC
TRBV2,NA,NA,TRBJ2-7,CASSRLASSYEQYF,TGTGCCAGCAGTCGTCTAGCTTCCTCCTACGAGCAGTACTTC